Listed below are T cell receptor beta chains from one sample, sequenced in a study of memory B cells and T cells in multiple sclerosis. Here immunoSEQ multiplex PCR was the method, and the copy in TCRdb shows in-frame clones only, minus some. The sample has about 14,000 clones, roughly three quarters seen once. The sequencing sample was made of memory (CD45RO+) CD4+ T cells from blood. All receptors derive from a human donor with multiple sclerosis. Each CDR3 is given with its conserved first and last residue. A D gene is named only where the DNA matches it firmly. Rows give clone size only sometimes, using once, few, many, or a class for an expanded clone.

>.|.|TRBV29-1|TRBJ1-1
CSVEAVDEAFF
TGCAGCGTTGAGGCGGTGGATGAAGCTTTCTTT
>TRBD2|.|TRBV5-1|TRBJ2-2
CASSSPSGTKELFF
TGCGCCAGCAGCTCCCCTAGCGGGACTAAGGAGCTGTTTTTT
>.|.|TRBV7-8|TRBJ1-1
CASSLKRGGNTEAFF
TGTGCCAGCAGCTTAAAGCGTGGCGGGAACACTGAAGCTTTCTTT
>TRBD2|.|TRBV5-1|TRBJ2-1
CASRPELAGSYNEQFF
TGCGCCAGCAGACCGGAACTAGCGGGGAGCTACAATGAGCAGTTCTTC
>TRBD1|.|TRBV10-3|TRBJ1-3
CAISDRASGNTIYF
TGTGCCATCAGCGACAGGGCCTCTGGAAACACCATATATTTT
>TRBD1|.|TRBV7-9|TRBJ2-7
CASSPGTVGQYF
TGTGCCAGCAGCCCAGGGACAGTAGGGCAGTACTTC
>.|.|TRBV6-6|TRBJ1-5
CASSPGYGDQPQHF
TGTGCCAGCAGTCCGGGATACGGGGATCAGCCCCAGCATTTT
>TRBD1|.|TRBV30|TRBJ1-2
CAWSGIRQGDYYGYTF
TGTGCCTGGAGTGGGATTCGACAGGGTGATTACTATGGCTACACCTTC
>.|.|TRBV6-5|TRBJ1-1
CASSYEGEAFF
TGTGCCAGCAGTTACGAGGGAGAAGCTTTCTTT
>TRBD1|.|TRBV27|TRBJ1-5
CASSPPGQGAFGWYF
TGTGCCAGCAGCCCTCCGGGACAGGGGGCCTTTGGTTGGTATTTT
>.|medium-sized|TRBV6-5|TRBJ2-3
CASRRQQGDTQYF
TGTGCCAGCAGGCGGCAACAGGGAGATACGCAGTATTTT